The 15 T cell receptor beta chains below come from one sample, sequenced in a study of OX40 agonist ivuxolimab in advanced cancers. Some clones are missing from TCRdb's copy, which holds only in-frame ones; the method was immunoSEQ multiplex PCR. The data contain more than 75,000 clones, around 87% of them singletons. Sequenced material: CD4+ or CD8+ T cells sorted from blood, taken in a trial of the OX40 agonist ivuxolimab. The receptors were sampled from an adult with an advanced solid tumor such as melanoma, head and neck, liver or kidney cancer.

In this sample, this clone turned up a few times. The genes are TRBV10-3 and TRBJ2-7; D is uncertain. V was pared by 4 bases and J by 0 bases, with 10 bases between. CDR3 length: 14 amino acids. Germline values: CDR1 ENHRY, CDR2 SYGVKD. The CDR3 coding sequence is TGTGCCATCAGTGGCCCATCAAGCTCCTACGAGCAGTACTTC. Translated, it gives CAISGPSSSYEQYF.

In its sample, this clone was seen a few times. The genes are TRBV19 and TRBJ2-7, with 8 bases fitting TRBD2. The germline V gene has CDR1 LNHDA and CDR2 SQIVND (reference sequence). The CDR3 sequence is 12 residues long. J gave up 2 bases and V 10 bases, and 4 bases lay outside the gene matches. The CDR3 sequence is CATLAGPYEQYF. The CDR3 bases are TGTGCCACTCTAGCGGGCCCCTACGAGCAGTACTTC.

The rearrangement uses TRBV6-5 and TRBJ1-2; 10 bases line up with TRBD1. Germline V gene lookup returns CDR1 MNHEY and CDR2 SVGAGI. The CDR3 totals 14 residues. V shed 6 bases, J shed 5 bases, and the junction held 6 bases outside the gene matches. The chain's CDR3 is CASSWDRGAYGYTF. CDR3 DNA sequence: TGTGCCAGCAGCTGGGACAGGGGAGCTTATGGCTACACCTTC.

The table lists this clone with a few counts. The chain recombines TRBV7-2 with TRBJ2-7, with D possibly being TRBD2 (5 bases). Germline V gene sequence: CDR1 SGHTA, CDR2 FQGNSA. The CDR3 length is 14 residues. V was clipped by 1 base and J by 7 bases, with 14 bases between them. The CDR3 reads CASSLGGKNGEQYF. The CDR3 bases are TGTGCCAGCAGCTTAGGAGGGAAAAACGGGGAGCAGTACTTC.

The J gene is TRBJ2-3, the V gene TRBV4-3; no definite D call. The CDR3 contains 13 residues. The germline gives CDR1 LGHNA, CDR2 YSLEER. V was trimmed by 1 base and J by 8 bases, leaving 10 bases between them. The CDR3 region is CASSQGGMGTQYF. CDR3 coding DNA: TGCGCCAGCAGCCAAGGTGGCATGGGTACGCAGTATTTT.

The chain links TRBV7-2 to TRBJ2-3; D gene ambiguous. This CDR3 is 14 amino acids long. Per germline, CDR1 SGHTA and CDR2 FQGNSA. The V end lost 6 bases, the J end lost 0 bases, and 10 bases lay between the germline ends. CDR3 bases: TGTGCCAGCAGTCCAAGTACTAGCACAGATACGCAGTATTTT. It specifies CASSPSTSTDTQYF.

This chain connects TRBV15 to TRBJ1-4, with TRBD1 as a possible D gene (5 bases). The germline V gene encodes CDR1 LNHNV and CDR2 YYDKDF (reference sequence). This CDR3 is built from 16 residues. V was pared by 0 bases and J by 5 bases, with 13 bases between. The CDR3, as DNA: TGTGCCACCAGCAGAGATCCGGGGGTTGGGAATGAAAAACTGTTTTTT. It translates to CATSRDPGVGNEKLFF.

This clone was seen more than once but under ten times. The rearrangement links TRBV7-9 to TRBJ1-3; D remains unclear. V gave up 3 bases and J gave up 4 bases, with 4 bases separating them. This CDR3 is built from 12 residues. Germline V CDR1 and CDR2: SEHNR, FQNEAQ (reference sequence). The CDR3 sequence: CASSLEGNTIYF. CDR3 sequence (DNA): TGTGCCAGCAGCTTGGAAGGAAACACCATATATTTT.

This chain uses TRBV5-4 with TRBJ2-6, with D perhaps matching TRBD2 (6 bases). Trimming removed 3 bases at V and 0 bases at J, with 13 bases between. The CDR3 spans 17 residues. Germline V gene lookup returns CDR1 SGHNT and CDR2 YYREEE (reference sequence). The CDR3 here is CASSSGVERSGANVLTF. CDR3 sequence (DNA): TGTGCCAGCAGCTCGGGGGTGGAGCGCTCTGGGGCCAACGTCCTGACTTTC.

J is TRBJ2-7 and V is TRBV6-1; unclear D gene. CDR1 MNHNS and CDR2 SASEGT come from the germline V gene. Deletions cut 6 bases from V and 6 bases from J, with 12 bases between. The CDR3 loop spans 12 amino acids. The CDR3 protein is CASSPDMAEQYF. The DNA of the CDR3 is TGTGCCAGCAGCCCCGACATGGCCGAGCAGTACTTC.

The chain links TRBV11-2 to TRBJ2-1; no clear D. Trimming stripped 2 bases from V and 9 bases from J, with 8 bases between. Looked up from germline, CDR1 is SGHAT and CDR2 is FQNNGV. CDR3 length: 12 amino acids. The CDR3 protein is CASSLRGFEQFF. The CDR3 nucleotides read TGTGCCAGCAGCTTACGAGGTTTTGAGCAGTTCTTC.

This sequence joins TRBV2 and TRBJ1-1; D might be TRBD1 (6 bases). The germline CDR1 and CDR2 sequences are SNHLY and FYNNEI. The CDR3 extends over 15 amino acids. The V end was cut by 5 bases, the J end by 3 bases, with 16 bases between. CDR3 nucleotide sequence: TGTGCCAGCAGTCGAAGGGGGGACGTGGACACTGAAGCTTTCTTT. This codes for CASSRRGDVDTEAFF.

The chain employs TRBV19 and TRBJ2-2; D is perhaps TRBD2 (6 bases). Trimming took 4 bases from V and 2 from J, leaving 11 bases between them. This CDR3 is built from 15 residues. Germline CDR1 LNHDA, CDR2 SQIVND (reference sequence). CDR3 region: CASSTEGGNTGELFF. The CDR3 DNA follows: TGTGCCAGTAGTACTGAGGGAGGAAACACCGGGGAGCTGTTTTTT.

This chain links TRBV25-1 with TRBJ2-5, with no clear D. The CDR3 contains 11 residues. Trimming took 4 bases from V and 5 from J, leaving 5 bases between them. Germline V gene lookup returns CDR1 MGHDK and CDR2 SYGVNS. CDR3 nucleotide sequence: TGTGCCAGCAGTGTCGCGGAGACCCAGTACTTC. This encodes CASSVAETQYF.

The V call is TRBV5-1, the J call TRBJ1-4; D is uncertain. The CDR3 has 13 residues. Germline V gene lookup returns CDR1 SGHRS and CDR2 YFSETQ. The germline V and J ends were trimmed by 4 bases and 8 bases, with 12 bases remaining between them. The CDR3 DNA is TGCGCCAGCAGCGCGGAAGAGCGCGAAAAACTGTTTTTT. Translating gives CASSAEEREKLFF.